The 10 T cell receptor beta chains presented below share a single source sample, sequenced in a study of PD-1 blockade in classical Hodgkin lymphoma. Here immunoSEQ multiplex PCR was the method, and the copy in TCRdb shows in-frame clones only, minus some. Here the sample spans about 40,000 clones, about 89% being singletons. Each patient relapsed following autologous stem cell transplantation, and prior brentuximab vedotin exposure differed. The sample consisted of peripheral blood mononuclear cells (PBMCs), taken at baseline. The receptors shown here come from a human donor with classical Hodgkin lymphoma.

The chain couples TRBV11-1 to TRBJ2-2; 8 nucleotides agree with TRBD1. CDR3 length: 16 amino acids. Germline V gives CDR1 SGHAT, CDR2 FQDESV (reference sequence). With V trimmed by 5 bases and J by 4 bases, 9 bases remained unmatched. For the CDR3, the DNA is TGTGCCAGCAGCCTTCTGACAGGGGCGAGCACCGGGGAGCTGTTTTTT. It translates to CASSLLTGASTGELFF.

The chain couples TRBV28 to TRBJ1-1, with D maybe TRBD1 (6 bases). V dropped 7 bases and J dropped 8 bases, with 14 bases sitting between them. The germline V gene has CDR1 MDHEN and CDR2 SYDVKM. The CDR3 runs to 12 residues. The CDR3 coding sequence is TGTGCCAGCACTCGGGGGCTCACAGAAGCTTTCTTT. Its protein product is CASTRGLTEAFF. Full variable domain (rest looked up from reference TRBV28 and TRBJ1-1): DVKVTQSSRYLVKRTGEKVFLECVQDMDHENMFWYRQDPGLGLRLIYFSYDVKMKEKGDIPEGYSVSREKKERFSLILESASTNQTSMYLCASTRGLTEAFFGQGTRLTVV.

The V call is TRBV27, the J call TRBJ2-2; 11 nucleotides agree with TRBD2. The germline V gene encodes CDR1 MNHEY and CDR2 SMNVEV (reference sequence). Losses at the gene ends were 0 bases for V and 8 bases for J; bases not matched to a gene: 11. This CDR3 has 18 residues. The CDR3 loop reads CASSLSPVVSGGAGELFF. The DNA of the CDR3 is TGTGCCAGCAGTTTATCCCCTGTAGTTAGCGGGGGGGCAGGGGAGCTGTTTTTT.

V gene TRBV6-6 combines with J gene TRBJ1-2; D uncertain. This CDR3 comprises 13 residues. V was pared by 9 bases and J by 6 bases, with 17 bases between. CDR1 is MNHNY, CDR2 SVGAGI, per germline (reference sequence). CDR3 protein: CASHRARVDGYTF. In nucleotides, the CDR3 is TGTGCCAGTCATAGGGCTCGGGTGGATGGCTACACCTTC.

This chain joins TRBV11-2 and TRBJ1-1; D perhaps matches TRBD1 (5 bases). The ends were cut back, 5 bases at V and 8 bases at J, with 15 bases in the middle. The V gene's germline CDR1 is SGHAT and CDR2 FQNNGV. CDR3 length: 13 residues. CDR3 sequence: CASSQEGPAEAFF. For the CDR3, the DNA is TGTGCCAGCAGCCAAGAGGGGCCGGCGGAAGCTTTCTTT.

J is TRBJ1-1 and V is TRBV29-1, with D maybe TRBD1 (6 bases). The CDR3 sequence is 14 residues long. V lost 4 bases to trimming and J lost 0 bases, with 12 bases between them. Germline-derived CDR1 and CDR2 are SQVTM and ANQGSEA. In DNA, the CDR3 is TGCAGCGTTGTCCGGGGGCAGTTGAACACTGAAGCTTTCTTT. Protein product: CSVVRGQLNTEAFF.

This clone was seen a handful of times. The CDR3 nucleotides read TGTGCCACCTCCCAGAGGGACTATGGCTACACCTTC. As protein: CATSQRDYGYTF. The rearrangement uses TRBV27 and TRBJ1-2, with D unclear. Between the trimmed V and J ends, which lost 10 bases and 3 bases, there was a span of 12 bases. Germline lookup yields CDR1 MNHEY and CDR2 SMNVEV (reference sequence). CDR3 size: 12 residues.

The chain employs TRBV7-2 and TRBJ2-3; D perhaps matches TRBD2 (6 bases). Trimming cost V 6 bases and J 3 bases, with 16 bases left between them. The V gene's germline CDR1 is SGHTA and CDR2 FQGNSA. The length of the CDR3 is 15 residues. The CDR3 DNA sequence: TGTGCCAGCAGTTCACGGAGGGCTAGGACAGATACGCAGTATTTT. It is translated as CASSSRRARTDTQYF.

This sequence joins TRBV6-5 and TRBJ1-2; a possible D gene is TRBD1 (6 bases). The CDR3 contains 14 residues. Trimming cost V 6 bases and J 5 bases, with 16 bases left between them. CDR1 is MNHEY and CDR2 is SVGAGI in the germline V gene. CDR3 coding DNA: TGTGCCAGCAGCTATGCTGCCACAGGGTATGGCTACACCTTC. Translating gives CASSYAATGYGYTF.

This sequence joins TRBV6-5 and TRBJ1-5; D unresolved. Germline lookup yields CDR1 MNHEY and CDR2 SVGAGI. Trimming stripped 0 bases from V and 0 bases from J, with 6 bases between. The CDR3 covers 15 residues. The CDR3 coding sequence is TGTGCCAGCAGTTACTCGATCTCTAGCAATCAGCCCCAGCATTTT. It encodes CASSYSISSNQPQHF.